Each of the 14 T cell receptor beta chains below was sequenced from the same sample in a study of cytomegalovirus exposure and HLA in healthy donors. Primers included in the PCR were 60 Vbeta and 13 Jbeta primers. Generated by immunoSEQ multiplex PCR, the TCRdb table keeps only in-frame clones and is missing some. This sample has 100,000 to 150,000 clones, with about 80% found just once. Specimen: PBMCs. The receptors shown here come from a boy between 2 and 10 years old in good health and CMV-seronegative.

The CDR3 DNA is TGTGCCAGCAGCGTAGAAGTTAGCGGGAGTAATACGCAGTATTTT. Translation: CASSVEVSGSNTQYF. The chain joins TRBV9 to TRBJ2-3, with TRBD2 matching over 9 bases. V shed 0 bases, J shed 7 bases, and the junction held 6 bases outside the gene matches. The CDR3 totals 15 residues. The germline gives CDR1 SGDLS, CDR2 YYNGEE.

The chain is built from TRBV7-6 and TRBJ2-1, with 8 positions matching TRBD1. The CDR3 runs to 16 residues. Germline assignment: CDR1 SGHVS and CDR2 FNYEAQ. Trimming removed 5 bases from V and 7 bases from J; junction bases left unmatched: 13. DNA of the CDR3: TGTGCCAGCAGCACCCGCCCCGGACAGGGCGTGAATGAGCAGTTCTTC. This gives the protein CASSTRPGQGVNEQFF.

As DNA, the CDR3 is TGTGCCAGCAGCTTAGATCACCGTGGGGCTAGCAAAAACATTCAGTACTTC. Translation: CASSLDHRGASKNIQYF. The chain joins TRBV7-9 to TRBJ2-4; D might be TRBD1 (5 bases). V lost 1 base to trimming and J lost 3 bases, with 16 bases between them. The CDR3 length is 17 residues. The germline V gene has CDR1 SEHNR and CDR2 FQNEAQ (reference sequence).

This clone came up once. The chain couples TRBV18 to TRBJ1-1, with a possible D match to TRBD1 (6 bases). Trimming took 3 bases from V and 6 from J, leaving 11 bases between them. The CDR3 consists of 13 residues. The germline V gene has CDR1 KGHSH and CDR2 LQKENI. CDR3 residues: CASSPRGVAEAFF. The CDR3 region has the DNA TGTGCCAGCTCACCCAGGGGTGTCGCTGAAGCTTTCTTT.

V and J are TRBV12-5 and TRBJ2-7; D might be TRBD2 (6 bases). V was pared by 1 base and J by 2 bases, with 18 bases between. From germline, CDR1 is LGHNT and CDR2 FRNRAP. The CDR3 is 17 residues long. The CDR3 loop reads CASGLALGGGAPYEQYF. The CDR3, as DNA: TGTGCTAGTGGTTTGGCCCTGGGAGGTGGGGCTCCCTACGAGCAGTACTTC.

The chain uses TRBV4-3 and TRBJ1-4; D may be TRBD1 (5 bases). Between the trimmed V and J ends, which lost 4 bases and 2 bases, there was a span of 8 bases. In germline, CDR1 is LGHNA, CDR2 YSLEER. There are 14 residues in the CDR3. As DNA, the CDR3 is TGCGCCAGCAGCCGGACAAGTACTAATGAAAAACTGTTTTTT. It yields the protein CASSRTSTNEKLFF.

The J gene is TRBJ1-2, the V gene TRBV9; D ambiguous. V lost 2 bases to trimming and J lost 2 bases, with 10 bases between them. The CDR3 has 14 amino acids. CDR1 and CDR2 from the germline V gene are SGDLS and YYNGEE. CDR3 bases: TGTGCCAGCAGCGTCACCGGCGGGAACTATGGCTACACCTTC. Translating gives CASSVTGGNYGYTF. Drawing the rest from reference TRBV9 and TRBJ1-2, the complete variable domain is DSGVTQTPKHLITATGQRVTLRCSPRSGDLSVYWYQQSLDQGLQFLIQYYNGEERAKGNILERFSAQQFPDLHSELNLSSLELGDSALYFCASSVTGGNYGYTFGSGTRLTVV.

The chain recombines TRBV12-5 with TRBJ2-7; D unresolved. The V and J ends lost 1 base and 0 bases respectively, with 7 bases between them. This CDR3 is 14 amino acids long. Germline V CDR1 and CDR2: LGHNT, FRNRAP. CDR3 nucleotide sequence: TGTGCTAGTGGTTTGGAGACACGCTCCTACGAGCAGTACTTC. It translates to CASGLETRSYEQYF.

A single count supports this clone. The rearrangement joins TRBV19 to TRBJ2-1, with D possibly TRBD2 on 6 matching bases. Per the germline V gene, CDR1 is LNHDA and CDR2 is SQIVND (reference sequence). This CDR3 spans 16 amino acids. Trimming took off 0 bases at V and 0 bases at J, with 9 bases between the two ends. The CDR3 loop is CASSIDSGSSYNEQFF. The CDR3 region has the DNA TGTGCCAGTAGTATAGATAGCGGAAGCTCCTACAATGAGCAGTTCTTC.

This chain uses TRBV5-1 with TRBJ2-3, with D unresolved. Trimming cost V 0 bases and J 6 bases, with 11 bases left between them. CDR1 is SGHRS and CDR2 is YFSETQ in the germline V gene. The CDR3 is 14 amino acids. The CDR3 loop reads CASSLGVAKDTQYF. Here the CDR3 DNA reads TGCGCCAGCAGCTTGGGGGTAGCTAAGGATACGCAGTATTTT. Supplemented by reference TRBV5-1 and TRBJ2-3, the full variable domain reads KAGVTQTPRYLIKTRGQQVTLSCSPISGHRSVSWYQQTPGQGLQFLFEYFSETQRNKGNFPGRFSGRQFSNSRSEMNVSTLELGDSALYLCASSLGVAKDTQYFGPGTRLTVL.

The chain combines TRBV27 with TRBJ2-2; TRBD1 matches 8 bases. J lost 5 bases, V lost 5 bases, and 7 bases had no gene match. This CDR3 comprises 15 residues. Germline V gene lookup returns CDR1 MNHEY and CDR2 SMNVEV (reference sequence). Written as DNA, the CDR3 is TGTGCCAGCAGTACACAGGGGGACCTAACCGGGGAGCTGTTTTTT. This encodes CASSTQGDLTGELFF.

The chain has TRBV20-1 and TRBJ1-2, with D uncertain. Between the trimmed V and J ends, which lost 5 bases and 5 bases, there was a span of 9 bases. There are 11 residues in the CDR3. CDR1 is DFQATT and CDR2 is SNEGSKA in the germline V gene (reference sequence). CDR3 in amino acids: CSAPNRYGYTF. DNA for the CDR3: TGCAGTGCTCCCAACCGGTATGGCTACACCTTC.

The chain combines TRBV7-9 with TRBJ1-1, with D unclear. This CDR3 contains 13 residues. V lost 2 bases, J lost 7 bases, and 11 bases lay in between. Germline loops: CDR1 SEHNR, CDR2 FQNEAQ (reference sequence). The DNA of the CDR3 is TGTGCCAGCAGCTTAATTCGAGAACTTGAAGCTTTCTTT. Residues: CASSLIRELEAFF. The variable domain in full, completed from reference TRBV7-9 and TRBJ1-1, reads DTGVSQNPRHKITKRGQNVTFRCDPISEHNRLYWYRQTLGQGPEFLTYFQNEAQLEKSRLLSDRFSAERPKGSFSTLEIQRTEQGDSAMYLCASSLIRELEAFFGQGTRLTVV.

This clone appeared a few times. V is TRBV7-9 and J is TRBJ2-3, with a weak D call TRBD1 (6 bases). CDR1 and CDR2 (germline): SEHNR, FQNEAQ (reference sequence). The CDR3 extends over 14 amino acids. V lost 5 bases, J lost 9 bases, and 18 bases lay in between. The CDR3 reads CASSQGPGLATQYF. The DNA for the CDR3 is TGTGCCAGCAGCCAGGGGCCGGGTCTTGCAACGCAGTATTTT.